The 5 T cell receptor beta chains below were found in one sample sequenced in a study of response to subunit inactivated influenza vaccine. Via MiXCR, TCRdb re-called the RT-PCR reads, giving one row per CDR3 protein. This table has about 700,000 distinct CDR3 sequences, 13% to 15% appearing once. This material consisted of PBMCs from blood, taken roughly 2 weeks before vaccination. The receptors come from a man aged 45 to 65 who received an inactivated influenza vaccine.

The CDR3 is CASSLAQGAYNEQFF. The CDR3 nucleotides read TGTGCCAGCAGCTTAGCCCAGGGGGCATATAATGAGCAGTTCTTC. The V and J genes are TRBV7-2 and TRBJ2-1; 8 nucleotides match TRBD1. J gave up 7 bases and V 0 bases, and 5 bases lay outside the gene matches. Per the germline V gene, CDR1 is SGHTA and CDR2 is FQGNSA. This CDR3 is 15 amino acids long.

A few counts support this clonotype. The chain couples TRBV5-1 to TRBJ2-7; TRBD1 aligns across 7 bases. Germline CDR1 SGHRS, CDR2 YFSETQ. The CDR3 totals 17 residues. V shed 0 bases and J 3 bases; nucleotides not matched to a gene: 12. CDR3 region: CASSLASARDSDYEQYF. The CDR3 coding sequence is TGCGCCAGCAGCTTGGCTTCCGCCCGGGACAGCGACTACGAGCAGTACTTC.

The J gene is TRBJ2-5, the V gene TRBV3-1, with 8 bases that match TRBD2. From germline, CDR1 is LGHDT and CDR2 YNNKEL (reference sequence). This CDR3 comprises 15 residues. V shed 2 bases, J shed 4 bases, and the junction held 6 bases outside the gene matches. The CDR3 loop is CASSQTAGVLETQYF. CDR3 nucleotides: TGTGCCAGCAGCCAAACAGCGGGAGTTCTAGAGACCCAGTACTTC.

In this sample, this clonotype turned up many times. V is TRBV11-2 and J is TRBJ2-3, with 10 bases that match TRBD2. Trimming at V came to 7 bases and at J to 1 base, leaving 8 bases not matched to a gene. The CDR3 covers 16 residues. Germline V gene data show CDR1 as SGHAT and CDR2 as FQNNGV. The CDR3 here is CASTNSGRPRTDTQYF. The DNA of the CDR3 is TGTGCCAGCACCAATAGCGGGAGGCCTCGCACAGATACGCAGTATTTT. The full variable domain, its missing parts supplied by reference TRBV11-2 and TRBJ2-3, is EAGVAQSPRYKIIEKRQSVAFWCNPISGHATLYWYQQILGQGPKLLIQFQNNGVVDDSQLPKDRFSAERLKGVDSTLKIQPAKLEDSAVYLCASTNSGRPRTDTQYFGPGTRLTVL.

CDR3 bases: TGCGCCAGCAGCCAAGACCCGACAGGGGGAAGGACCCAGTACTTC. It encodes CASSQDPTGGRTQYF. The V and J genes are TRBV4-1 and TRBJ2-5; 9 bases map to TRBD1. Germline V gene data show CDR1 as MGHRA and CDR2 as YSYEKL. V dropped 0 bases and J dropped 7; count of bases not matched to a gene: 6. The length of the CDR3 is 15 residues.